The sequence of this TCR beta chain was determined in a study of blood T cell repertoires in COVID-19. Study as a whole: Both acute and convalescent COVID-19 samples were obtained from the United States, Italy and Spain. PBMCs, B-cell-depleted T cells, or T cells provided the cDNA or gDNA that made up the material.

Germline V gene sequence: CDR1 MNHEY, CDR2 SVGEGT. With V trimmed by 6 bases and J by 3 bases, 10 bases remained unmatched. CDR3 size: 15 residues. Sequencing used immunoSEQ multiplex PCR; TCRdb keeps in-frame clones, though not all of them. The repertoire has approximately 150,000 clones, over 70% of them found once; the top ten carry about 5.7%. The V and J genes are TRBV6-2 or TRBV6-3 and TRBJ2-5, with 7 bases fitting TRBD2. What was sequenced was peripheral blood. The TCR comes from a man older than 75 with acute or convalescent COVID-19. DNA for the CDR3: TGTGCCAGCAGCCCCGGGACTAAGGGCGAAGAGACCCAGTACTTC. This codes for CASSPGTKGEETQYF.